These 3 T cell receptor beta chains came from one sample sequenced in a study of blood T cell repertoires in COVID-19. Sequencing was performed with immunoSEQ multiplex PCR; in TCRdb, only in-frame clones are kept and a portion is missing. The data show around 60,000 clones, roughly 90% seen once. Sequenced input: peripheral blood. Receptors originate from a human donor in a cohort sampled during active COVID-19.

This rearrangement joins TRBV9 to TRBJ2-1; 8 bases agree with TRBD1. CDR1 is SGDLS, CDR2 YYNGEE, per germline. This CDR3 has 15 residues. The V and J ends lost 3 bases and 8 bases, in that order; junction bases with no gene match: 10. The CDR3 region has the DNA TGTGCCAGCAGCGCTGCGGACAGGGTTCCCCATGAGCAGTTCTTC. Amino acids: CASSAADRVPHEQFF.

This clone came up a few times. The V call is TRBV4-1, the J call TRBJ1-4; 9 bases align to TRBD1. Germline V CDR1 and CDR2: MGHRA, YSYEKL. The CDR3 extends over 15 amino acids. Trimming took 5 bases from V and 5 from J; bases not matched to a gene: 6. This chain's CDR3 is CASSASGTGNEKLFF. In nucleotides, the CDR3 is TGCGCCAGCAGCGCATCCGGGACAGGGAATGAAAAACTGTTTTTT.

The count of this clone is one. This chain links TRBV11-2 with TRBJ2-1; D is unclear. V was shortened by 0 bases and J by 0 bases, with 6 bases between the two germline ends. CDR1 and CDR2 (germline): SGHAT, FQNNGV. The CDR3 totals 15 residues. CDR3 residues: CASSLDVISYNEQFF. DNA of the CDR3: TGTGCCAGCAGCTTAGACGTTATCTCCTACAATGAGCAGTTCTTC.